A single sample is the source of the 22 T cell receptor beta chains below, sequenced in a study of blood T cell repertoires in COVID-19 (dated by TCRdb to the early 2020s). The library was obtained by the immunoSEQ multiplex PCR assay. As stored in TCRdb, this immuneACCESS dataset retains in-frame rearrangements with V and J assigned. A fraction of the clones does not appear; measured against another copy, unresolved V genes explain less than half of the discrepancy, and the remainder lacks a known reason. The sample includes about 260,000 clones, with less than 90% observed a single time. The top ten clonotypes cover 1.5% to 2% of the sample. What was sequenced was peripheral blood. These receptors were taken from a man aged 30 to 45 with active or convalescent COVID-19.

V usage is TRBV4-1 and J usage is TRBJ2-7; D perhaps matches TRBD1 (6 bases). Trimming removed 3 bases at V and 7 bases at J, with 13 bases between. This CDR3 has 13 amino acids. The germline gives CDR1 MGHRA, CDR2 YSYEKL. The CDR3 spells CASSHPGTPEQYF. The CDR3 region has the DNA TGCGCCAGCAGCCACCCCGGGACACCTGAGCAGTACTTC.

The V call is TRBV5-5, the J call TRBJ1-2; D is undetermined. Trimming stripped 3 bases from V and 5 bases from J, with 14 bases between. Germline V gene lookup returns CDR1 SGHKS and CDR2 YYEKEE (reference sequence). The CDR3 has 14 amino acids. CDR3 sequence reads: CASSSRGEEYGYTF. In nucleotides, the CDR3 is TGTGCCAGCAGCTCCCGTGGAGAGGAATATGGCTACACCTTC.

The chain couples TRBV6-6 to TRBJ2-5, with D uncertain. This CDR3 contains 10 residues. Germline lookup yields CDR1 MNHNY and CDR2 SVGAGI (reference sequence). The germline V and J ends were trimmed by 10 bases and 5 bases, with 8 bases remaining between them. The CDR3 sequence: CATRAETQYF. The CDR3 nucleotides are TGTGCCACCCGAGCGGAGACCCAGTACTTC.

The chain couples TRBV29-1 to TRBJ2-7; no clear D gene. The germline V and J ends were trimmed by 4 bases and 5 bases, with 9 bases remaining between them. CDR3 size: 11 residues. Germline values: CDR1 SQVTM, CDR2 ANQGSEA. The CDR3 nucleotides read TGCAGCGTTGCTCCGGAGCACGAGCAGTACTTC. Its protein is CSVAPEHEQYF.

This sequence joins TRBV5-8 and TRBJ1-2; TRBD1 aligns across 7 bases. J was trimmed by 8 bases and V by 4 bases; bases with no gene match: 11. CDR3 length: 14 amino acids. The germline gives CDR1 SGHTS, CDR2 YDEGEE. CDR3 region: CASSGGTAPYGYTF. The CDR3, as DNA: TGTGCCAGCAGCGGAGGGACAGCTCCTTACGGCTACACCTTC.

The rearrangement links TRBV11-2 to TRBJ2-7, with a possible D match to TRBD2 (5 bases). V was shortened by 3 bases and J by 3 bases, with 12 bases between the two germline ends. This CDR3 region has 14 residues. Germline V gene sequence: CDR1 SGHAT, CDR2 FQNNGV. The CDR3 region is CASSFAEVVYEQYF. The CDR3 nucleotides are TGTGCCAGCAGCTTTGCGGAGGTCGTCTACGAGCAGTACTTC.

This clone was detected a few times. V gene TRBV3-1 (or the pseudogene TRBV3-2) combines with J gene TRBJ1-3, with TRBD1 matching over 7 bases. Per the germline V gene, CDR1 is LGHDT and CDR2 is YNNKEL (reference sequence). V trimming: 5 bases; J trimming: 0 bases; junction bases outside the gene matches: 7. The CDR3 consists of 16 residues. As DNA, the CDR3 is TGTGCCAGCAGCAAAATCACAGGGGCCTCTGGAAACACCATATATTTT. Amino acids: CASSKITGASGNTIYF.

V is TRBV9 and J is TRBJ2-2, with D possibly TRBD2 on 6 matching bases. Germline V lookup: CDR1 SGDLS, CDR2 YYNGEE. The CDR3 contains 16 residues. Trimming stripped 4 bases from V and 7 bases from J, with 20 bases between. The CDR3 nucleotides are TGTGCCAGCAGCCCGCGCCTCGGGGGTTACAACGGGGAGCTGTTTTTT. Its protein is CASSPRLGGYNGELFF.

This sequence joins TRBV20-1 and TRBJ2-3, with 10 bases that match TRBD2. V lost 3 bases to trimming and J lost 4 bases; unmatched junction nucleotides: 4. The CDR3 consists of 14 residues. Per the germline V gene, CDR1 is DFQATT and CDR2 is SNEGSKA (reference sequence). CDR3 region: CSASTSGEADTQYF. CDR3 sequence (DNA): TGCAGTGCTAGTACTAGCGGGGAAGCAGATACGCAGTATTTT.

The chain recombines TRBV5-1 with TRBJ2-1; D remains unclear. Between the trimmed V and J ends, which lost 1 base and 0 bases, there was a span of 8 bases. CDR3 size: 15 residues. Germline V gene sequence: CDR1 SGHRS, CDR2 YFSETQ. As DNA, the CDR3 is TGCGCCAGCAGCTTGTCCTTGAGCTCCTACAATGAGCAGTTCTTC. Translated, it gives CASSLSLSSYNEQFF.

This chain joins TRBV19 and TRBJ1-1; D is perhaps TRBD1 (5 bases). Trimming removed 4 bases at V and 5 bases at J, with 14 bases between. The CDR3 covers 14 residues. The germline CDR1 and CDR2 sequences are LNHDA and SQIVND (reference sequence). CDR3 in DNA: TGTGCCAGTAGTAAGGGACTCAGGAGAACTGAAGCTTTCTTT. It specifies CASSKGLRRTEAFF.

The chain is built from TRBV29-1 and TRBJ1-2; 9 bases agree with TRBD1. The germline CDR1 and CDR2 sequences are SQVTM and ANQGSEA. The V and J ends lost 2 bases and 6 bases, in that order; junction bases with no gene match: 1. The CDR3 extends over 12 amino acids. The CDR3, as DNA: TGCAGCGTTGAACGGACAGGGGATGGCTACACCTTC. This translates into CSVERTGDGYTF.

The J gene is TRBJ2-1, the V gene TRBV29-1; 13 bases match TRBD2. V trimming: 7 bases; J trimming: 15 bases; junction bases outside the gene matches: 6. The CDR3 is 11 residues long. The germline CDR1 and CDR2 sequences are SQVTM and ANQGSEA. CDR3 amino acids: CSARLAGGLFF. The DNA of the CDR3 is TGCAGCGCGCGACTAGCGGGGGGTTTGTTCTTC.

Concerning this clone: The sample holds other DNA sequences that translate to the same CDR3. This chain connects TRBV7-9 to TRBJ2-1; maybe TRBD2 (6 bases). V lost 5 bases to trimming and J lost 10 bases, with 9 bases between them. The germline gives CDR1 SEHNR, CDR2 FQNEAQ (reference sequence). The CDR3 is 11 amino acids. The CDR3: CASSPEGEQFF. The CDR3 DNA reads TGTGCCAGCAGCCCGGAGGGAGAGCAGTTCTTC.

This clone was counted once. V usage is TRBV30 and J usage is TRBJ1-5; no clear D. Germline V lookup: CDR1 GTSNPN, CDR2 SVGIG (reference sequence). The CDR3 has 13 residues. The V end lost 8 bases, the J end lost 4 bases, and 15 bases lay between the germline ends. In DNA, the CDR3 is TGTGCCGGAGCGGACGGTAATAATCAGCCCCAGCATTTT. Its translation: CAGADGNNQPQHF. Full variable domain (remainder filled in from reference TRBV30 and TRBJ1-5): SQTIHQWPATLVQPVGSPLSLECTVEGTSNPNLYWYRQAAGRGLQLLFYSVGIGQISSEVPQNLSASRPQDRQFILSSKKLLLSDSGFYLCAGADGNNQPQHFGDGTRLSIL.

The table lists this clone with a count of one. The chain is built from TRBV5-6 and TRBJ1-1; D uncertain. Germline lookup yields CDR1 SGHDT and CDR2 YYEEEE. V was clipped by 0 bases and J by 4 bases, with 7 bases between them. The CDR3 covers 13 residues. The CDR3 sequence is CASSLAGSTEAFF. The CDR3 DNA follows: TGTGCCAGCAGCTTGGCTGGTAGCACTGAAGCTTTCTTT.

The chain has TRBV25-1 and TRBJ1-5; 7 bases match TRBD1. The CDR3 loop spans 18 amino acids. J gave up 0 bases and V 4 bases, and 12 bases lay outside the gene matches. CDR1 is MGHDK and CDR2 is SYGVNS in the germline V gene. CDR3 nucleotide sequence: TGTGCCAGCAGTGCGTCAGGGGGAAACAGCTATAGCAATCAGCCCCAGCATTTT. Translating gives CASSASGGNSYSNQPQHF.

The chain employs TRBV5-1 and TRBJ1-5; 7 bases are shared with TRBD1. V lost 0 bases and J lost 7; bases outside the gene matches: 4. CDR1 and CDR2 from the germline V gene are SGHRS and YFSETQ. The CDR3 is made up of 14 amino acids. CDR3 in amino acids: CASSLEGGWQPQHF. The CDR3 region has the DNA TGCGCCAGCAGCTTGGAAGGGGGCTGGCAGCCCCAGCATTTT.

In its sample, this clone was seen once. V usage is TRBV2 and J usage is TRBJ1-2; TRBD1 matches 8 bases. Germline-derived CDR1 and CDR2 are SNHLY and FYNNEI. This CDR3 is built from 14 residues. Trimming cost V 6 bases and J 3 bases; bases outside gene matches: 6. The CDR3 is CASRYGQGDYGYTF. Written as DNA, the CDR3 is TGTGCCAGCAGGTATGGACAGGGAGACTATGGCTACACCTTC.

The chain recombines TRBV5-1 with TRBJ2-1; 7 positions match TRBD1. CDR1 is SGHRS, CDR2 YFSETQ, per germline. The CDR3 sequence is 15 residues long. Trimming cost V 6 bases and J 7 bases; bases outside gene matches: 13. The CDR3 bases are TGCGCCAGCACCATACGGACAGGAGGAAGGAATGAGCAGTTCTTC. It translates to CASTIRTGGRNEQFF.

The rearrangement joins TRBV2 to TRBJ2-7; no reliable D call. The V end lost 4 bases, the J end lost 2 bases, and 12 bases lay between the germline ends. The CDR3 is made up of 14 amino acids. Looked up from germline, CDR1 is SNHLY and CDR2 is FYNNEI. This CDR3 is CASSATVLAYEQYF. The CDR3 DNA is TGTGCCAGCAGTGCCACAGTGCTTGCCTACGAGCAGTACTTC.

This clone was found a few times. The chain uses TRBV19 and TRBJ2-6; D gene unclear. Trimming shortened V by 5 bases and J by 3 bases, and 8 bases separated the two germline ends. The V gene's germline CDR1 is LNHDA and CDR2 SQIVND (reference sequence). The CDR3 length is 14 residues. This CDR3 reads CASSQNDGANVLTF. DNA of the CDR3: TGTGCCAGTAGTCAGAATGATGGGGCCAACGTCCTGACTTTC.